Listed here are 22 T cell receptor beta chains from one sample, sequenced in a study of T-cell reconstitution after alpha-beta-depleted transplantation in children. As it was prepared, the TCRbeta library received unique molecular identifiers. TCRdb reprocessed the PCR reads via MiXCR and lists one record per CDR3 protein. The table includes some 500,000 distinct CDR3 sequences, less than 35% detected once. Sequencing used PBMCs from the stem cell graft donor, obtained from the stem cell graft. These receptors were obtained from a human donor who donated a stem cell graft to a child with aplastic anemia.

In regard to this clonotype: One end of the junction does not line up with germline, which may come from a read error. The CDR3 region is CASSQLRDREDF. CDR3 coding DNA: TGTGCCAGCTCACAGCTCCGGGATCGGGAGGACTTC. J is TRBJ2-4 and V is TRBV18; TRBD2 agrees at 7 bases. Germline-derived CDR1 and CDR2 are KGHSH and LQKENI. The CDR3 has 12 residues.

J is TRBJ2-5 and V is TRBV5-1, with 7 bases that match TRBD1. With 6 bases clipped from V and 3 bases from J, the junction kept 5 bases outside the gene matches. Germline CDR1 is SGHRS and CDR2 is YFSETQ. This CDR3 region has 13 residues. As DNA, the CDR3 is TGCGCCAGCACCTATGGGACAGAAGAGACCCAGTACTTC. This sequence encodes CASTYGTEETQYF.

The V and J genes are TRBV7-2 and TRBJ2-3, with a possible D match to TRBD2 (6 bases). This CDR3 has 15 residues. Germline CDR1 SGHTA, CDR2 FQGNSA. With 2 bases removed from V and 2 bases from J, the gap between germline ends came to 11 bases. The CDR3 reads CASSLSGSYTDTQYF. DNA for the CDR3: TGTGCCAGCAGCTTAAGCGGGTCCTACACAGATACGCAGTATTTT.

The chain carries TRBV7-8 and TRBJ1-5; perhaps TRBD1 as D (6 bases). CDR1 SGHVS and CDR2 FQNEAQ come from the germline V gene. V was pared by 3 bases and J by 0 bases, with 15 bases between. CDR3 length equals 17 residues. Here the CDR3 reads CASSFFEGQNSNQPQHF. CDR3 in DNA: TGTGCCAGCAGCTTTTTTGAGGGACAAAATAGCAATCAGCCCCAGCATTTT.

The V gene is TRBV5-4, the J gene TRBJ2-1; D possibly corresponds to TRBD1 (6 bases). Germline CDR1 reads SGHNT; CDR2 reads YYREEE (reference sequence). There are 15 residues in the CDR3. V dropped 4 bases and J dropped 4 bases, with 15 bases sitting between them. The CDR3 loop is CASSTPGTLYNEQFF. Written as DNA, the CDR3 is TGTGCCAGCAGCACTCCCGGGACATTGTACAATGAGCAGTTCTTC.

This clonotype was detected a few times. This chain connects TRBV7-2 to TRBJ2-7, with 8 bases that match TRBD1. The CDR3 extends over 14 amino acids. The V segment lost 2 bases and the J segment 4 bases; nucleotides outside the gene matches: 4. Germline lookup yields CDR1 SGHTA and CDR2 FQGNSA. CDR3 coding DNA: TGTGCCAGCAGCTTACCAGGACAGGGTTACGAGCAGTACTTC. It codes for CASSLPGQGYEQYF.

The CDR3 DNA sequence: TGTGCCAGCAGCTCGTCTCAAGTATGGCAGTTCTTC. It is translated as CASSSSQVWQFF. The chain recombines TRBV7-9 with TRBJ2-1; unclear D gene. CDR3 length: 12 amino acids. Trimming shortened V by 4 bases and J by 12 bases, and 13 bases separated the two germline ends. Germline CDR1 reads SEHNR; CDR2 reads FQNEAQ (reference sequence).

The genes are TRBV6-5 and TRBJ1-3; D may be TRBD1 (6 bases). Trimming stripped 0 bases from V and 3 bases from J, with 18 bases between. CDR3 size: 18 residues. Germline CDR1 and CDR2: MNHEY and SVGAGI. CDR3 loop: CASSYSPRGDRFGNTIYF. CDR3 nucleotide sequence: TGTGCCAGCAGTTACTCGCCGAGGGGGGACCGCTTTGGAAACACCATATATTTT.

The chain is built from TRBV6-2 or TRBV6-3 and TRBJ2-1; D gene unclear. V dropped 0 bases and J dropped 0 bases, with 12 bases sitting between them. CDR3 length: 17 residues. Germline V CDR1 and CDR2: MNHEY, SVGEGT. CDR3 amino acids: CASSYSGGRPSYNEQFF. For the CDR3, the DNA is TGTGCCAGCAGTTACTCCGGCGGACGACCCTCCTACAATGAGCAGTTCTTC.

The chain is built from TRBV11-2 and TRBJ1-4; D possibly corresponds to TRBD1 (5 bases). Germline CDR1 and CDR2: SGHAT and FQNNGV. V was pared by 1 base and J by 0 bases, with 18 bases between. CDR3 length: 19 residues. For the CDR3, the DNA is TGTGCCAGCAGCTTAGGGTATTCAGACAGCTTCACAACTAATGAAAAACTGTTTTTT. It yields the protein CASSLGYSDSFTTNEKLFF.

This chain links TRBV29-1 with TRBJ2-3, with 7 positions matching TRBD1. This CDR3 comprises 15 residues. V shed 4 bases, J shed 1 base, and the junction held 8 bases outside the gene matches. Germline V gene lookup returns CDR1 SQVTM and CDR2 ANQGSEA. Written as DNA, the CDR3 is TGCAGCGTTGGCTCGACAGGGCCAGGCACAGATACGCAGTATTTT. This sequence encodes CSVGSTGPGTDTQYF.

The V gene is TRBV6-6, the J gene TRBJ2-3; D not certain. CDR3 length: 13 amino acids. CDR1 and CDR2 from the germline V gene are MNHNY and SVGAGI (reference sequence). Trimming removed 6 bases from V and 6 bases from J, with 13 bases in between. CDR3 residues: CASSRTRPDTQYF. Written as DNA, the CDR3 is TGTGCCAGCAGCCGCACCAGGCCCGATACGCAGTATTTT.

The V gene is TRBV5-1, the J gene TRBJ1-1; D possibly corresponds to TRBD1 (5 bases). Germline V gene data show CDR1 as SGHRS and CDR2 as YFSETQ. Trimming pared 0 bases from V and 0 bases from J, leaving 9 bases between. The CDR3 sequence is 15 residues long. CDR3 sequence: CASSLAPGMNTEAFF. The DNA of the CDR3 is TGCGCCAGCAGCTTGGCCCCAGGGATGAACACTGAAGCTTTCTTT.

In its sample, this clonotype was seen a few times. The gene calls are TRBV12-3 or TRBV12-4 and TRBJ2-4, with TRBD1 identical over 11 bases. V lost 5 bases and J lost 9; bases outside the gene matches: 6. The CDR3 covers 14 residues. CDR3 in DNA: TGTGCCAGCAGTCAAGGGACAGGGGGTGTCATTCAGTACTTC. Encoded protein: CASSQGTGGVIQYF.

This clonotype has a handful of counts. J is TRBJ2-7 and V is TRBV29-1, with D perhaps TRBD1 or TRBD2 (5 bases each). CDR1 and CDR2 from the germline V gene are SQVTM and ANQGSEA. Trimming removed 6 bases at V and 2 bases at J, with 14 bases between. The CDR3 runs to 13 residues. This CDR3 is CSVSRDAPYEQYF. The CDR3, as DNA: TGCAGCGTGTCCCGGGACGCACCCTACGAGCAGTACTTC.

This clonotype has only a few counts. The CDR3, as DNA: TGTGCCAGCAGTTCAGGACAGGTTGCGTTCTACGAGCAGTACTTC. This gives the protein CASSSGQVAFYEQYF. The rearrangement links TRBV28 to TRBJ2-7, with 7 bases identical to TRBD1. CDR3 length: 15 amino acids. Germline V CDR1 and CDR2: MDHEN, SYDVKM. With 4 bases clipped from V and 3 bases from J, the junction kept 9 bases outside the gene matches.

In nucleotides, the CDR3 is TGTGCCATCAGAGAAGGACTAGCCCAAATTGGGCAGTACGTC. This gives the protein CAIREGLAQIGQYV. The chain uses TRBV10-3 and TRBJ2-7; 8 bases line up with TRBD2. V lost 6 bases, J lost 9 bases, and 13 bases stayed unmatched. Germline CDR1 and CDR2: ENHRY and SYGVKD. The CDR3 runs to 14 residues.

This clonotype was seen a few times. CDR3 sequence reads: CASSPSSGRSNSPLHF. In DNA, the CDR3 is TGTGCCAGCAGCCCAAGTAGTGGCAGAAGCAATTCACCCCTCCACTTT. V and J are TRBV7-9 and TRBJ1-6; no clear D. Trimming left V 5 bases short and J 7 bases short, with 18 bases between. The CDR3 has 16 residues. The germline V gene encodes CDR1 SEHNR and CDR2 FQNEAQ (reference sequence). The full variable domain, in which reference TRBV7-9 and TRBJ1-6 provide the parts outside the CDR3, is DTGVSQNPRHKITKRGQNVTFRCDPISEHNRLYWYRQTLGQGPEFLTYFQNEAQLEKSRLLSDRFSAERPKGSFSTLEIQRTEQGDSAMYLCASSPSSGRSNSPLHFGNGTRLTVT.

The gene calls are TRBV20-1 and TRBJ2-7, with 12 bases matching TRBD2. The CDR3 consists of 17 residues. J gave up 0 bases and V 1 base, and 7 bases lay outside the gene matches. Germline CDR1 and CDR2: DFQATT and SNEGSKA (reference sequence). CDR3 loop: CSARGTSGTRSSYEQYF. The CDR3 nucleotides are TGCAGTGCTAGAGGGACTAGCGGGACGCGTAGCTCCTACGAGCAGTACTTC.

In this sample, this clonotype turned up a few times. This chain connects TRBV7-2 to TRBJ2-2, with D possibly TRBD1 on 6 matching bases. There are 16 residues in the CDR3. Trimming removed 5 bases from V and 1 base from J, with 14 bases in between. Germline V gene data show CDR1 as SGHTA and CDR2 as FQGNSA. For the CDR3, the DNA is TGTGCCAGCAGCCACCCGGGACACTTGAACACCGGGGAGCTGTTTTTT. This translates into CASSHPGHLNTGELFF.

This chain joins TRBV30 and TRBJ2-1; 9 positions match TRBD2. The length of the CDR3 is 14 residues. Looked up from germline, CDR1 is GTSNPN and CDR2 is SVGIG (reference sequence). After removal of 0 bases from V and 7 bases from J, the junction contained 4 bases not matched to a gene. DNA of the CDR3: TGTGCCTGGAGTGTTAGGCTAGCGGGGAATGAGCAGTTCTTC. It translates to CAWSVRLAGNEQFF.

The rearrangement links TRBV6-1 to TRBJ2-1, with TRBD1 as a possible D gene (5 bases). Per germline, CDR1 MNHNS and CDR2 SASEGT. CDR3 size: 14 residues. Trimming removed 7 bases at V and 1 base at J, with 11 bases between. The CDR3 region is CASTPRVSYNEQFF. CDR3 DNA sequence: TGTGCCAGCACCCCCAGGGTTTCCTACAATGAGCAGTTCTTC.